Shown below are 27 T cell receptor beta chains from a single sample sequenced in a study of T cell responses to AZD1222 COVID-19 vaccine. TCRdb keeps only in-frame clones here, not all; method: immunoSEQ multiplex PCR. The sample yields fewer than 300,000 clones, 85% to 95% seen once. The specimen comprised peripheral blood, sampled on day 0 of AZD1222 vaccination. The origin of the receptors is an adult in good health.

V and J are TRBV7-3 and TRBJ2-2; 7 bases match TRBD2. Per the germline V gene, CDR1 is SGHTA and CDR2 is FQGTGA. Losses at the gene ends were 3 bases for V and 1 base for J; bases not matched to a gene: 5. CDR3 length equals 16 residues. The CDR3 spells CASSLGPSGNTGELFF. CDR3 bases: TGTGCCAGCAGCTTGGGTCCTAGCGGGAACACCGGGGAGCTGTTTTTT.

The gene calls are TRBV4-3 and TRBJ2-5; 7 bases map to TRBD2. The V segment lost 1 base and the J segment 5 bases; nucleotides outside the gene matches: 10. The CDR3 runs 16 residues. Looked up from germline, CDR1 is LGHNA and CDR2 is YSLEER. CDR3 amino acids: CASSQGREAGDETQYF. CDR3 coding DNA: TGCGCCAGCAGCCAAGGAAGAGAGGCGGGAGATGAGACCCAGTACTTC.

V gene TRBV2 combines with J gene TRBJ2-7; D gene ambiguous. Germline loops: CDR1 SNHLY, CDR2 FYNNEI. The CDR3 consists of 13 residues. The V end lost 3 bases, the J end lost 2 bases, and 8 bases lay between the germline ends. This chain's CDR3 is CASSEVGAYEQYF. CDR3 DNA: TGTGCCAGCAGTGAGGTCGGCGCCTACGAGCAGTACTTC.

Remarks on this clone: The sample has other DNA sequences that encode this CDR3 too. This sequence joins TRBV5-1 and TRBJ1-5, with 7 bases fitting TRBD1. This CDR3 contains 14 residues. V lost 0 bases, J lost 5 bases, and 2 bases stayed unmatched. Germline CDR1 SGHRS, CDR2 YFSETQ. The CDR3 nucleotides read TGCGCCAGCAGCTTGGCAGGGGGGGATCAGCCCCAGCATTTT. As protein: CASSLAGGDQPQHF. Using reference TRBV5-1 and TRBJ1-5 for the parts outside the CDR3, the full variable domain is KAGVTQTPRYLIKTRGQQVTLSCSPISGHRSVSWYQQTPGQGLQFLFEYFSETQRNKGNFPGRFSGRQFSNSRSEMNVSTLELGDSALYLCASSLAGGDQPQHFGDGTRLSIL.

Only one count was recorded for this clone. The J gene is TRBJ1-1, the V gene TRBV3-1 (or the pseudogene TRBV3-2); 7 bases map to TRBD1. The CDR3 length is 14 residues. Germline V gene lookup returns CDR1 LGHDT and CDR2 YNNKEL (reference sequence). V was pared by 4 bases and J by 5 bases, with 7 bases of the junction left unmatched. The CDR3 nucleotides are TGTGCCAGCAGCCCGGGACAGCCGGGGACTGAAGCTTTCTTT. This translates into CASSPGQPGTEAFF.

V usage is TRBV7-9 and J usage is TRBJ2-3, with D perhaps given as TRBD1 or TRBD2 (5 bases each). Germline CDR1 SEHNR, CDR2 FQNEAQ (reference sequence). Trimming removed 2 bases from V and 2 bases from J, with 17 bases in between. The CDR3 extends over 17 amino acids. CDR3 in amino acids: CASSLRVVGTYTDTQYF. The CDR3 DNA reads TGTGCCAGCAGCTTACGGGTGGTAGGGACGTACACAGATACGCAGTATTTT. Combining the CDR3 with reference TRBV7-9 and TRBJ2-3 gives the whole variable domain DTGVSQNPRHKITKRGQNVTFRCDPISEHNRLYWYRQTLGQGPEFLTYFQNEAQLEKSRLLSDRFSAERPKGSFSTLEIQRTEQGDSAMYLCASSLRVVGTYTDTQYFGPGTRLTVL.

J is TRBJ2-1 and V is TRBV10-2; no definite D call. V shed 5 bases and J shed 0 bases, with 8 bases lying between them. The CDR3 is 14 amino acids. Germline V gene sequence: CDR1 WSHSY, CDR2 SAAADI. Here the CDR3 reads CASSRASSYNEQFF. The CDR3 region has the DNA TGCGCCAGCAGTAGAGCGAGCTCCTACAATGAGCAGTTCTTC.

J is TRBJ1-2 and V is TRBV10-3, with 7 bases aligning to TRBD1. The junction had 5 bases not matched to a gene; V was cut back by 6 bases and J by 4 bases. The CDR3 extends over 13 amino acids. The germline V gene encodes CDR1 ENHRY and CDR2 SYGVKD. For the CDR3, the DNA is TGTGCCATCAGAGACAGGGATGCCTATGGCTACACCTTC. Amino acids: CAIRDRDAYGYTF.

The V call is TRBV6-2 or TRBV6-3, the J call TRBJ2-7; D unresolved. Germline V lookup: CDR1 MNHEY, CDR2 SVGEGT. The CDR3 runs to 12 residues. Trimming took 4 bases from V and 10 from J, leaving 14 bases between them. CDR3: CASSSPGSHQYF. The DNA for the CDR3 is TGTGCCAGCAGTTCCCCGGGCAGCCATCAGTACTTC.

The CDR3 loop is CASTKLTGGSSYNSPLHF. Written as DNA, the CDR3 is TGTGCCAGCACCAAACTCACAGGGGGGAGCTCCTATAATTCACCCCTCCACTTT. The V call is TRBV5-6, the J call TRBJ1-6; TRBD1 matches at 8 bases. CDR1 and CDR2 (germline): SGHDT, YYEEEE. The CDR3 is 18 residues long. V dropped 6 bases and J dropped 0; count of bases not matched to a gene: 11. The full variable domain, in which reference TRBV5-6 and TRBJ1-6 provide the parts outside the CDR3, is DAGVTQSPTHLIKTRGQQVTLRCSPKSGHDTVSWYQQALGQGPQFIFQYYEEEERQRGNFPDRFSGHQFPNYSSELNVNALLLGDSALYLCASTKLTGGSSYNSPLHFGNGTRLTVT.

The V and J genes are TRBV5-1 and TRBJ2-1, with D uncertain. The V gene lost 4 bases and the J gene lost 8 bases, with 13 bases spanning the gap. The CDR3 runs to 13 residues. Germline V lookup: CDR1 SGHRS, CDR2 YFSETQ. The CDR3 DNA reads TGCGCCAGCAGCGCCTCCTTGTGGGATGAGCAGTTCTTC. Translating it yields CASSASLWDEQFF.

The J gene is TRBJ2-1, the V gene TRBV11-3; D is undetermined. Trimming took 5 bases from V and 3 from J, leaving 11 bases between them. Germline V gene data show CDR1 as SGHNT and CDR2 as YENEEA. The CDR3 is 14 residues long. CDR3 bases: TGTGCCAGCAGCCCTAGTTGGGGCTACAATGAGCAGTTCTTC. It is translated as CASSPSWGYNEQFF.

The chain has TRBV3-1 (or the pseudogene TRBV3-2) and TRBJ2-7; D unclear. The CDR3 sequence is 14 residues long. Trimming stripped 0 bases from V and 4 bases from J, with 10 bases between. The germline CDR1 and CDR2 sequences are LGHDT and YNNKEL (reference sequence). The CDR3 sequence is CASSQDWGRYEQYF. CDR3 DNA sequence: TGTGCCAGCAGCCAAGATTGGGGTAGATACGAGCAGTACTTC.

This clone was seen a handful of times. This chain uses TRBV23-1 with TRBJ1-4; D not resolved. TRBV23-1 is identified as an open reading frame with a role that is uncertain. The V end lost 6 bases, the J end lost 8 bases, and 10 bases lay between the germline ends. This CDR3 is built from 12 residues. The CDR3 nucleotides read TGCGCCAGCAGCCCAAAGACGGAAAAACTGTTTTTT. Its protein is CASSPKTEKLFF.

V and J are TRBV6-5 and TRBJ1-5; D gene unclear. V dropped 7 bases and J dropped 7 bases, with 11 bases sitting between them. In germline, CDR1 is MNHEY, CDR2 SVGAGI. This CDR3 region has 12 residues. CDR3 loop: CASTPPGQPQHF. The CDR3 region has the DNA TGTGCCAGCACCCCTCCAGGCCAGCCCCAGCATTTT.

V and J are TRBV19 and TRBJ1-1; D perhaps matches TRBD1 (5 bases). The germline CDR1 and CDR2 sequences are LNHDA and SQIVND (reference sequence). Trimming stripped 4 bases from V and 4 bases from J, with 10 bases between. The CDR3 contains 13 residues. The CDR3 DNA sequence: TGTGCCAGTAGTAAGGGACGTGGCACTGAAGCTTTCTTT. Its protein is CASSKGRGTEAFF.

The chain joins TRBV27 to TRBJ1-1, with D possibly TRBD1 on 6 matching bases. V was cut by 0 bases and J by 8 bases, with 10 bases left in between. Germline V gene lookup returns CDR1 MNHEY and CDR2 SMNVEV (reference sequence). This CDR3 contains 13 residues. The CDR3 sequence: CASSLSGQKEAFF. The CDR3 DNA reads TGTGCCAGCAGTTTATCCGGACAGAAGGAAGCTTTCTTT.

The rearrangement joins TRBV2 to TRBJ2-5, with TRBD1 matching over 9 bases. The CDR3 runs to 17 residues. Germline CDR1 SNHLY, CDR2 FYNNEI. V lost 7 bases to trimming and J lost 3 bases; unmatched junction nucleotides: 15. CDR3 protein: CASTSTLGQGQKETQYF. CDR3 bases: TGTGCCAGCACTAGCACCTTGGGACAGGGACAGAAAGAGACCCAGTACTTC.

CDR3 nucleotides: TGCGCCAGCAGCTTGGGACAGGGAGGCGGCTACACCTTC. Protein product: CASSLGQGGGYTF. V usage is TRBV5-1 and J usage is TRBJ1-2; 7 positions agree with TRBD1. Germline V gene lookup returns CDR1 SGHRS and CDR2 YFSETQ. The CDR3 covers 13 residues. V lost 0 bases, J lost 8 bases, and 4 bases stayed unmatched.

This chain connects TRBV2 to TRBJ1-5; D is possibly TRBD1 (6 bases). The germline CDR1 and CDR2 sequences are SNHLY and FYNNEI. Trimming took 3 bases from V and 0 from J, leaving 12 bases between them. The CDR3 sequence is 16 residues long. The CDR3: CASSEGQSVSNQPQHF. The CDR3 region has the DNA TGTGCCAGCAGTGAGGGACAAAGTGTTAGCAATCAGCCCCAGCATTTT.

V gene TRBV4-2 combines with J gene TRBJ2-7; 7 positions match TRBD2. Germline-derived CDR1 and CDR2 are LGHNA and YNFKEQ. The CDR3 totals 15 residues. Germline trimming cut 1 base from V and 3 bases from J; bases unmatched to any gene: 6. CDR3 sequence reads: CASSQAEGGFYEQYF. Written as DNA, the CDR3 is TGTGCCAGCAGCCAAGCTGAGGGAGGGTTCTACGAGCAGTACTTC.

The chain combines TRBV6-5 with TRBJ1-2, with a weak D call TRBD1 (5 bases). Germline CDR1 is MNHEY and CDR2 is SVGAGI. V was shortened by 2 bases and J by 8 bases, with 9 bases between the two germline ends. The CDR3 has 12 amino acids. The CDR3 DNA reads TGTGCCAGCAGTTACGGGGGGATCGGCTACACCTTC. It yields the protein CASSYGGIGYTF.

The chain recombines TRBV28 with TRBJ2-2; D ambiguous. V lost 4 bases to trimming and J lost 1 base, with 4 bases between them. This CDR3 comprises 13 residues. Germline lookup yields CDR1 MDHEN and CDR2 SYDVKM. CDR3 protein: CASSSGNTGELFF. The CDR3 bases are TGTGCCAGCAGTTCTGGGAACACCGGGGAGCTGTTTTTT.

The V call is TRBV7-9, the J call TRBJ2-7; D perhaps matches TRBD1 (6 bases). Trimming removed 5 bases from V and 1 base from J, with 15 bases in between. Per the germline V gene, CDR1 is SEHNR and CDR2 is FQNEAQ (reference sequence). This CDR3 spans 15 amino acids. The CDR3 loop reads CASSPSDRGSYEQYF. In DNA form, the CDR3 reads TGTGCCAGCAGCCCATCGGACAGAGGTTCCTACGAGCAGTACTTC.

The chain uses TRBV4-1 and TRBJ1-4; weak D call: TRBD1 (5 bases). Germline loops: CDR1 MGHRA, CDR2 YSYEKL. This CDR3 spans 17 amino acids. The ends were cut back, 1 base at V and 5 bases at J, with 17 bases in the middle. The CDR3 DNA is TGCGCCAGCAGCCAAGCCATCCGGGGACTAAGAAATGAAAAACTGTTTTTT. Its translation is CASSQAIRGLRNEKLFF.

CDR3 nucleotide sequence: TGTGCCAGTAGTATCGCTAGCGGCCGACGTTACGAGCAGTACTTC. Its translation is CASSIASGRRYEQYF. The chain employs TRBV19 and TRBJ2-7; 7 bases line up with TRBD2. The ends lost 3 bases at V and 4 bases at J; junction bases unmatched: 9. The CDR3 contains 15 residues. Germline CDR1 is LNHDA and CDR2 is SQIVND (reference sequence).

The chain combines TRBV6-5 with TRBJ1-6, with D hard to call. CDR1 is MNHEY and CDR2 is SVGAGI in the germline V gene. The CDR3 loop spans 16 amino acids. V lost 0 bases, J lost 8 bases, and 14 bases lay in between. The CDR3 region has the DNA TGTGCCAGCAGTTACTCGATCCGGGCCCAGGATTCACCCCTCCACTTT. Translation gives CASSYSIRAQDSPLHF.